This T cell receptor (beta chain) came from a study of response to subunit inactivated influenza vaccine. Study outcomes and limitations: The study's authors posited that every seasonal influenza vaccination enlists few new T cells.

TCRdb fed the RT-PCR reads into MiXCR, producing one record per CDR3 protein. This table has about 700,000 distinct CDR3 sequences, less than 15% appearing once. About this clonotype: The target antigen is unknown.

The clonotype was recovered from a man aged 45-65 years who received an inactivated influenza vaccine. The sequenced sample was PBMCs from blood, obtained approximately 15 days before vaccination.

The DNA of the CDR3 is TGTGCCAGCAGCTTAGGCAGGTTAAACACCGGGGAGCTGTTTTTT. It is translated as CASSLGRLNTGELFF. V gene TRBV7-6 combines with J gene TRBJ2-2; unclear D gene. Trimming cost V 1 base and J 2 bases, with 8 bases left between them. The germline CDR1 and CDR2 sequences are SGHVS and FNYEAQ. The CDR3 consists of 15 residues. The variable domain in full, with the rest retrieved from reference TRBV7-6 and TRBJ2-2, is GAGVSQSPRYKVTKRGQDVALRCDPISGHVSLYWYRQALGQGPEFLTYFNYEAQQDKSGLPNDRFSAERPEGSISTLTIQRTEQRDSAMYRCASSLGRLNTGELFFGEGSRLTVL.